This TCR beta chain was recovered during a study of T cells expressing NK-cell markers. Study information: Researchers got TCR beta repertoires out of sorted CD3+CD56+NKG2C+, CD3+CD56+NKG2C- and CD3+CD56-NKG2C+ T cells. Seven sequenced donors out of eight were HCMV-seropositive, one seronegative.

The CDR3 spans 16 residues. The germline CDR1 and CDR2 sequences are SEHNR and FQNEAQ (reference sequence). Remarks on this clonotype: Its antigen is unknown.

5'RACE template switching built TCR beta cDNA with unique molecular identifiers. TCRdb reanalyzed the 5' RACE reads, giving one entry per CDR3 protein sequence and no DNA. This sample contains under 600,000 distinct CDR3 sequences. Points from the study as a whole: HCMV specificity of expanded NKG2C+ T cell clones remained unclear.

The chain joins TRBV7-9 to TRBJ2-2; TCRdb designates TRBD1, a call that cannot be tested without DNA. This receptor was obtained from a woman in her forties or fifties in good health. Material: blood T cells: a sorted CD56 or NKG2C T cell subset, CD4+ or CD8+ T cells, or bulk PBMC T cells (not recorded which). CDR3 loop: CASSSPGRRGHGELFF.